This is a list of T cell receptor beta chains from one sample in a study of cytomegalovirus exposure and HLA in healthy donors. TCRdb's copy holds only in-frame clones and misses some; the assay was immunoSEQ multiplex PCR. There are approximately 150,000 clones in the sample; around 82% occur only once, and 9.5% to 12% lies in the top ten. The specimen was PBMCs. The origin of the receptors is a man aged 50 to 59 in good health and CMV-seropositive. The CDR3 runs from the conserved cysteine through the conserved F or W. A D gene is named only where the DNA matches it firmly. Size values are once, few and many counts, or a class for expanded clones, and some rows have none.

cdr3_nt | cdr3_aa | j_call | clone_size | d_call | v_call
TGTTCCAGCAGCGCAACAGGGGGCGGGGGCACCGGGGAGCTGTTTTTT | CSSSATGGGGTGELFF | TRBJ2-2 | - | TRBD1 | TRBV7-9
TGTGCCAGCACCGACGCGGGGAGCTCCTACGAGCAGTACTTC | CASTDAGSSYEQYF | TRBJ2-7 | - | - | TRBV5-5
TGTGCCAGCAGTTCCATATCGGACGGGACTCAAAGCTACACCTTC | CASSSISDGTQSYTF | TRBJ1-2 | once | - | TRBV27
TGTGCCACCAGCAGAACGACAGGGGATAGATACGAGCAGTACTTC | CATSRTTGDRYEQYF | TRBJ2-7 | - | TRBD1 | TRBV15
TGCGCCAGCAGCTTGTGGACTAGCGCCCAAGAGACCCAGTACTTC | CASSLWTSAQETQYF | TRBJ2-5 | - | TRBD2 | TRBV5-1
TGCAGCGTTGAAGCGTGGACTAGCGGGGGGCGGGTATTCTTC | CSVEAWTSGGRVFF | TRBJ2-1 | - | TRBD2 | TRBV29-1
TGTGCCAGTAGGACACCGGGACAGGGACTGTGGGCTTTCTTT | CASRTPGQGLWAFF | TRBJ1-1 | once | TRBD1 | TRBV19
TGCGCCAGCAGCCCACACCGGACGGGGTCCGCGAATGAAAAACTGTTTTTT | CASSPHRTGSANEKLFF | TRBJ1-4 | - | - | TRBV4-3
TGTGCCAGTAGTGTACTAGCGAAGGAGACCCAGTACTTC | CASSVLAKETQYF | TRBJ2-5 | - | TRBD2 | TRBV19
TGTGCCAGCAGCTTAGTGGGACTAGCGGGGGCCACAGATACGCAGTATTTT | CASSLVGLAGATDTQYF | TRBJ2-3 | few | TRBD2 | TRBV13
TGTGCCAGCAGCTTAATCTCCACAGGGGATTATGCCTACAATGAGCAGTTCTTC | CASSLISTGDYAYNEQFF | TRBJ2-1 | - | TRBD1 | TRBV7-3
TGTGCCAGCAGCGTGACTATCTCGGGTAACACCGGGGAGCTGTTTTTT | CASSVTISGNTGELFF | TRBJ2-2 | few | - | TRBV9
TGTGCCAGCAGCTTCGCTTCGGGGACAGGGGGGTCTGGAAACACCATATATTTT | CASSFASGTGGSGNTIYF | TRBJ1-3 | once | TRBD1 | TRBV11-2
TGTGCCAGCAGCCAGGCCGAAGTGGGACTGGGACACAATGAGCAGTTCTTC | CASSQAEVGLGHNEQFF | TRBJ2-1 | few | - | TRBV4-2
TGTGCCAGCGGCGTATCAGGGGGGACCCAGTACTTC | CASGVSGGTQYF | TRBJ2-5 | - | TRBD1 | TRBV7-3
TGTGCCAGCAGCCCGCAGGAGGAACAAGAGACCCAGTACTTC | CASSPQEEQETQYF | TRBJ2-5 | - | - | TRBV5-4
TGTGCCAGCAGGACTAGCGGGGTCAACACCGGGGAGCTGTTTTTT | CASRTSGVNTGELFF | TRBJ2-2 | - | TRBD2 | TRBV28
TGTGCCAGCAGCCCGGGACTAGCGGGAGATTACGAGCAGTACTTC | CASSPGLAGDYEQYF | TRBJ2-7 | - | TRBD2 | TRBV28
TGCAGCGTGGCCGGGACAGGCGGAGGTCTAGCCAAAAACATTCAGTACTTC | CSVAGTGGGLAKNIQYF | TRBJ2-4 | - | TRBD1 | TRBV29-1
TGTGCCAGCTCACCACCGGGACTAGCGGGAGGGACCTACGAGCAGTACTTC | CASSPPGLAGGTYEQYF | TRBJ2-7 | - | TRBD2 | TRBV18
TGCGCCAGCAGCCAAGGAGTAGGGGGCACTGAAGCTTTCTTT | CASSQGVGGTEAFF | TRBJ1-1 | - | - | TRBV4-3
TGTGCCAGCAGCTTTTCCCCCAGGGGCACCCGGAGCTCCTATAATTCACCCCTCCACTTT | CASSFSPRGTRSSYNSPLHF | TRBJ1-6 | - | - | TRBV5-4
TGCGCCAGCAGTGAGGTACCGGGACTACATACCTACGAGCAGTACTTC | CASSEVPGLHTYEQYF | TRBJ2-7 | - | TRBD2 | TRBV10-2
TGCGCCAGCAGCGTTCCGGGACAGGGTGTCCGGGAGACCCAGTACTTC | CASSVPGQGVRETQYF | TRBJ2-5 | - | TRBD1 | TRBV5-1
TGTGCCAGCCTCGGGGTGATTAATGAAAAACTGTTTTTT | CASLGVINEKLFF | TRBJ1-4 | - | - | TRBV28
TGTGCCAGCGCCCCTAGAGCAGGGGGCTACGAGCAGTACTTC | CASAPRAGGYEQYF | TRBJ2-7 | - | TRBD1 | TRBV7-2
TGTGCCTGGACCTCGGGGACTAGCGGGGGGGTTGTAGAGACCCAGTACTTC | CAWTSGTSGGVVETQYF | TRBJ2-5 | - | TRBD2 | TRBV30
TGTGCCAGCAGCTTACCTTCGACAGTATCTAATTCACCCCTCCACTTT | CASSLPSTVSNSPLHF | TRBJ1-6 | - | - | TRBV5-5
TGTGCTAGCAGCTTAGCTGCGGGGAGCTACGAGCAGTACTTC | CASSLAAGSYEQYF | TRBJ2-7 | once | - | TRBV7-7
TGTGCCAGTAGTATAGGAGCGGGAGGGCCCCTGAACATTCAGTACTTC | CASSIGAGGPLNIQYF | TRBJ2-4 | once | TRBD2 | TRBV19
TGCGCCAGCAGCTCGGGGGGAGCTAACTATGGCTACACCTTC | CASSSGGANYGYTF | TRBJ1-2 | - | - | TRBV5-1
TGCGCCAGCAGCCAAGACCGGGGGGTCTACGAGCAGTACTTC | CASSQDRGVYEQYF | TRBJ2-7 | - | TRBD2 | TRBV4-3
TGTGCCAGCAGTCTTCATACCGCGGGGAACGCTGAAGCTTTCTTT | CASSLHTAGNAEAFF | TRBJ1-1 | - | - | TRBV28
TGTGCCAGCAGCTTAGCGGGGGGGGCAGATACGCAGTATTTT | CASSLAGGADTQYF | TRBJ2-3 | - | TRBD2 | TRBV7-9
TGTGCCAGCAGCTTAGCTCCGGGCCTCGGACTCCTTAACACCGGGGAGCTGTTTTTT | CASSLAPGLGLLNTGELFF | TRBJ2-2 | - | - | TRBV11-1
TGTGCCAGCAGTTTCATGAGGGGGCAAAGGGAGACCCAGTACTTC | CASSFMRGQRETQYF | TRBJ2-5 | - | TRBD1 | TRBV6-1
TGTGCCAGCAGTTTGAGAGGGACAGGGGATATCGGTGGCTACACCTTC | CASSLRGTGDIGGYTF | TRBJ1-2 | - | TRBD1 | TRBV28
TGCGCCAGCAGCCCGACCGGGACACGGAATCAGCCCCAGCATTTT | CASSPTGTRNQPQHF | TRBJ1-5 | - | - | TRBV5-1
TGCGCCAGCAGCTTGACGACAGTATCCACAGATACGCAGTATTTT | CASSLTTVSTDTQYF | TRBJ2-3 | - | - | TRBV5-1
TGTGCCAGTAGTATCTCTAGCGGGAGCTTTGGCGAGCAGTACTTC | CASSISSGSFGEQYF | TRBJ2-7 | - | TRBD2 | TRBV19
TGTGCCAGCGCCCGGGGGGCACAAGAGACCCAGTACTTC | CASARGAQETQYF | TRBJ2-5 | - | - | TRBV7-2
TGTGCCAGCAGTACCACAGGGGGTCTCGTTAATGAAAAACTGTTTTTT | CASSTTGGLVNEKLFF | TRBJ1-4 | - | TRBD1 | TRBV6-6
TGTGCCAGCAGCGCTCGAGGGGAGACCCAGTACTTC | CASSARGETQYF | TRBJ2-5 | - | - | TRBV9
TGTGCCAGCACTCAGACAGGGGGGCCTAACTATGGCTGCACCTTC | CASTQTGGPNYGCTF | TRBJ1-2 | - | TRBD1 | TRBV6-5
TGTGCCAGCAGCTTAGTTGGAGGGGCTACGTCCTACAATGAGCAGTTCTTC | CASSLVGGATSYNEQFF | TRBJ2-1 | - | - | TRBV11-3
TGTGCCAGCAGTCCGGAGGCCGCTCAAGCTTTCTTT | CASSPEAAQAFF | TRBJ1-1 | - | - | TRBV5-4
TGTGCCATCAGTCAGGTGGGAGCGGCGGATACGCAGTATTTT | CAISQVGAADTQYF | TRBJ2-3 | - | - | TRBV10-3
TGCGCCAGCAGCCAAGACCCGGGACAGGGGCATGCAGAATCTGAGACCCAGTACTTC | CASSQDPGQGHAESETQYF | TRBJ2-5 | - | TRBD1 | TRBV4-3
TGTGCCAGCCAGGGGGAGTCGTTCGAAAAACTGTTTTTT | CASQGESFEKLFF | TRBJ1-4 | - | TRBD1 | TRBV2
TGTGCCAGCAGCCTCGACAGGGTCTATAGTTCACCCCTCCACTTT | CASSLDRVYSSPLHF | TRBJ1-6 | - | TRBD1 | TRBV28
TGTGCCAGCCCTCCTAGCGGGGGTAACTACGAGCAGTACTTC | CASPPSGGNYEQYF | TRBJ2-7 | - | TRBD2 | TRBV6-4
TGTGCCAGCAGCGTTTCAGGGTCCGAGCAGTACTTC | CASSVSGSEQYF | TRBJ2-7 | few | - | TRBV5-4
TGTGCCAGCTATAGCTTTCCGGAGACCCAGTACTTC | CASYSFPETQYF | TRBJ2-5 | once | - | TRBV6-1
TGTGCCAGCAGCTTGGGGACAGGGGGTCTCCCCTACGAGCAGTACTTC | CASSLGTGGLPYEQYF | TRBJ2-7 | - | TRBD1 | TRBV5-6
TGCGCCAGCAGCGCCGCCTTTTACAGGGCAGGCTACACCTTC | CASSAAFYRAGYTF | TRBJ1-2 | - | - | TRBV5-1
TGTGCCAGTAGTATAGATCGTACTAGCGGTCTTGAGCAGTTCTTC | CASSIDRTSGLEQFF | TRBJ2-1 | once | TRBD2 | TRBV19
TGTGCCAGCGCGGGAGGACGGACAAACAATGAGCAGTTCTTC | CASAGGRTNNEQFF | TRBJ2-1 | - | TRBD2 | TRBV2